This T cell receptor beta chain originates from a study of CD8 T cells in Susac syndrome. Random hexamers were used to reverse transcribe an amount of roughly 0.5 to 1 ug RNA. TCRdb re-called the immunoSEQ multiplex PCR reads through MiXCR, storing one row per CDR3 protein. The sample contains more than 150,000 distinct CDR3 sequences, about 95% of which appear only once. The specimen sequenced was CD4+ T cells from PBMCs. The sequence was collected from a human donor in good health.

The CDR3 region is CSAPFRDAGNQPQHF. CDR3 DNA sequence: TGCAGTGCTCCTTTCCGTGACGCGGGCAATCAGCCCCAGCATTTT. This rearrangement joins TRBV20-1 to TRBJ1-5; D not certain. V was clipped by 5 bases and J by 2 bases, with 16 bases between them. The CDR3 loop spans 15 amino acids. Germline assignment: CDR1 DFQATT and CDR2 SNEGSKA (reference sequence).